The 16 T cell receptor beta chains below all came from one sample that was sequenced in a study of control samples from healthy donors and cancer patients. This table comes from immunoSEQ multiplex PCR, and its TCRdb copy is limited to in-frame clones, with some not included. Of about 49,000 clones in the sample, about 86% were seen once. The sequenced sample was PBMCs. These receptors were taken from a woman aged 50 to 60 with lung cancer.

The genes are TRBV7-2 and TRBJ1-2, with TRBD1 identical over 9 bases. Germline V gene sequence: CDR1 SGHTA, CDR2 FQGNSA. The CDR3 has 17 residues. With V trimmed by 4 bases and J by 2 bases, 11 bases remained unmatched. This CDR3 reads CASSSPGQGLNNYGYTF. As DNA, the CDR3 is TGTGCCAGCAGCTCCCCGGGACAGGGCCTTAACAACTATGGCTACACCTTC.

This sequence joins TRBV5-4 and TRBJ1-3; D unresolved. The CDR3 extends over 18 amino acids. Germline CDR1 SGHNT, CDR2 YYREEE (reference sequence). The V and J ends lost 1 base and 0 bases respectively, with 17 bases between them. This CDR3 reads CASSLSSQGQNSGNTIYF. The CDR3 nucleotides read TGTGCCAGCAGCTTGTCTTCCCAAGGGCAAAACTCTGGAAACACCATATATTTT.

This clone has a single count. The V gene is TRBV3-1 (or the pseudogene TRBV3-2), the J gene TRBJ2-3; TRBD2 matches 10 bases. Trimming took 4 bases from V and 2 from J; bases not matched to a gene: 6. CDR1 is LGHDT, CDR2 YNNKEL, per germline (reference sequence). The CDR3 loop spans 16 amino acids. For the CDR3, the DNA is TGTGCCAGCAGCCTGGGAGCGGGGGGGGTCACAGATACGCAGTATTTT. Translation: CASSLGAGGVTDTQYF.

The chain recombines TRBV6-6 with TRBJ1-2; D is unresolved. CDR1 MNHNY and CDR2 SVGAGI come from the germline V gene (reference sequence). V was shortened by 2 bases and J by 7 bases, with 20 bases between the two germline ends. The CDR3 sequence is 16 residues long. The CDR3 sequence: CASSYQEVSRKGGYTF. The CDR3 DNA reads as TGTGCCAGCAGTTACCAGGAAGTGTCTCGAAAGGGTGGCTACACCTTC.

V usage is TRBV5-1 and J usage is TRBJ2-1, with TRBD2 matching over 11 bases. This CDR3 has 17 residues. The V gene end was trimmed by 1 base and the J gene end by 8 bases; junction bases not matched to a gene: 11. Germline loops: CDR1 SGHRS, CDR2 YFSETQ. The CDR3 spells CASSLSPSSGGIDEQFF. The CDR3 nucleotides read TGCGCCAGCAGCTTGAGTCCCTCTAGCGGGGGGATCGATGAGCAGTTCTTC.

The gene calls are TRBV7-6 and TRBJ2-7; 10 nucleotides align to TRBD1. J lost 1 base, V lost 5 bases, and 5 bases had no gene match. The germline V gene has CDR1 SGHVS and CDR2 FNYEAQ. This CDR3 region has 15 residues. The chain's CDR3 is CASSLGTGASYEQYF. CDR3 coding DNA: TGTGCCAGCAGCCTAGGGACAGGGGCTTCCTACGAGCAGTACTTC. Together with reference TRBV7-6 and TRBJ2-7, the CDR3 gives the full variable domain: GAGVSQSPRYKVTKRGQDVALRCDPISGHVSLYWYRQALGQGPEFLTYFNYEAQQDKSGLPNDRFSAERPEGSISTLTIQRTEQRDSAMYRCASSLGTGASYEQYFGPGTRLTVT.

The genes are TRBV27 and TRBJ2-5, with 9 bases lining up with TRBD2. From germline, CDR1 is MNHEY and CDR2 SMNVEV (reference sequence). The junction had 9 bases not matched to a gene; V was cut back by 2 bases and J by 2 bases. This CDR3 region has 17 residues. The CDR3 loop reads CASSLGAGGPRQETQYF. CDR3 sequence (DNA): TGTGCCAGCAGTTTAGGGGCGGGGGGGCCCCGTCAAGAGACCCAGTACTTC.

V and J are TRBV12-3 or TRBV12-4 and TRBJ1-5; 7 bases align to TRBD1. The CDR3 is 13 amino acids. V gave up 5 bases and J gave up 7 bases; unmatched junction bases: 5. CDR3: CASSLQGVQPQHF. CDR3 coding DNA: TGTGCCAGCAGTCTGCAGGGGGTGCAGCCCCAGCATTTT.

The chain links TRBV20-1 to TRBJ1-3; D uncertain. V was shortened by 3 bases and J by 0 bases, with 9 bases between the two germline ends. Germline V gene sequence: CDR1 DFQATT, CDR2 SNEGSKA (reference sequence). There are 14 residues in the CDR3. The CDR3 region is CSASYRDSGNTIYF. DNA of the CDR3: TGCAGTGCTAGTTACAGAGACTCTGGAAACACCATATATTTT.

J is TRBJ1-2 and V is TRBV9; D is undetermined. CDR1 is SGDLS, CDR2 YYNGEE, per germline. This CDR3 is built from 11 residues. V was shortened by 0 bases and J by 9 bases, with 6 bases between the two germline ends. The CDR3 loop reads CASSVASSYTF. As DNA, the CDR3 is TGTGCCAGCAGCGTAGCGTCCAGCTACACCTTC.

This clone came up once. CDR3 residues: CASSLRGGRQGSVTDTQYF. Written as DNA, the CDR3 is TGTGCCAGCAGCTTGAGAGGGGGGAGACAGGGTAGTGTCACAGATACGCAGTATTTT. The chain uses TRBV7-2 and TRBJ2-3; tentative D call: TRBD1 (7 bases). From germline, CDR1 is SGHTA and CDR2 FQGNSA. The CDR3 contains 19 residues. The ends were cut back, 3 bases at V and 2 bases at J, with 24 bases in the middle.

The genes are TRBV2 and TRBJ1-1; D remains ambiguous. The CDR3 sequence is 13 residues long. Trimming stripped 5 bases from V and 0 bases from J, with 7 bases between. In germline, CDR1 is SNHLY, CDR2 FYNNEI. The CDR3 region is CASSLTLNTEAFF. CDR3 nucleotide sequence: TGTGCCAGCAGTCTTACGCTGAACACTGAAGCTTTCTTT.

This rearrangement joins TRBV10-1 to TRBJ1-1; D uncertain. The CDR3 extends over 14 amino acids. The germline V and J ends were trimmed by 2 bases and 0 bases, with 7 bases remaining between them. Germline V CDR1 and CDR2: WNHNN, SYGVQD (reference sequence). The CDR3 is CASSEMGLNTEAFF. CDR3 nucleotide sequence: TGCGCCAGCAGTGAGATGGGATTGAACACTGAAGCTTTCTTT.

The V gene is TRBV7-2, the J gene TRBJ1-1, with D hard to call. Germline V gives CDR1 SGHTA, CDR2 FQGNSA. The CDR3 is 13 residues long. V was trimmed by 5 bases and J by 7 bases, leaving 14 bases between them. CDR3 DNA: TGTGCCAGCAGCCCAACGGGTAGGGTTGAAGCTTTCTTT. Its protein product is CASSPTGRVEAFF.

Only one count was recorded for this clone. The chain combines TRBV28 with TRBJ1-5; 7 positions match TRBD1. V trimming: 5 bases; J trimming: 7 bases; junction bases outside the gene matches: 11. CDR1 and CDR2 from the germline V gene are MDHEN and SYDVKM. The CDR3 is 15 residues long. In nucleotides, the CDR3 is TGTGCCAGCAGTCGACAGGGAAGGTCTTGGCAGCCCCAGCATTTT. Protein: CASSRQGRSWQPQHF.

This chain connects TRBV7-2 to TRBJ2-7; the match to TRBD1 covers 7 bases. Germline V CDR1 and CDR2: SGHTA, FQGNSA. J gave up 4 bases and V 4 bases, and 4 bases lay outside the gene matches. CDR3 length: 13 amino acids. This chain's CDR3 is CASSSYRGYEQYF. CDR3 coding DNA: TGTGCCAGCAGCTCCTACAGGGGATACGAGCAGTACTTC.